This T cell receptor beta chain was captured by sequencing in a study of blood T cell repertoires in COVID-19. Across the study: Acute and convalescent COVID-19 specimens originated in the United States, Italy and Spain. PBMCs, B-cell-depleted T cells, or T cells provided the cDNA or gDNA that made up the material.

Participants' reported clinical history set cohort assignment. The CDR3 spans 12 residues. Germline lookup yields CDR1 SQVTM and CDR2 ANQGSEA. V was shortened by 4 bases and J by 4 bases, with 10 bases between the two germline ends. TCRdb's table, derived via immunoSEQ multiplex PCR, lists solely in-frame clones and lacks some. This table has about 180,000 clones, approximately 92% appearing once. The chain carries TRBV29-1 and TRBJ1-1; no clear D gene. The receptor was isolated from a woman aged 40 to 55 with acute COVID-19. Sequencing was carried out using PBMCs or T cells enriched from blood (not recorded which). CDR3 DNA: TGCAGCGTTGCGACTGCAATCACTGAAGCTTTCTTT. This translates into CSVATAITEAFF.